Listed below are T cell receptor beta chains from one sample, sequenced in a study of T cell repertoires in cytomegalovirus infection. MiXCR, run by TCRdb on the reads, gives a single entry per CDR3 protein. The table has a few hundred thousand distinct CDR3 sequences, less than 30% seen once. What was sequenced was PBMCs. All receptors derive from a human donor in good health (CMV status not recorded). Some clones in this sample may be carry-over from other donors' samples. The conserved cysteine and the conserved F or W are not part of the CDR3 here.

J gene	V gene	CDR3 protein
TRBJ2-1	TRBV12-5	ASAGLGSRNEQF
TRBJ2-5	TRBV5-4	ASSPLSGTSMETQY
TRBJ2-7	TRBV15	ATSKRWTSGSYEQY
TRBJ2-3	TRBV6-2/TRBV6-3	ASIPGLARDTQY
TRBJ2-7	TRBV6-5	ASRGSTYEQY
TRBJ1-1	TRBV5-1	ASSLVPQPGGAF
TRBJ1-2	TRBV7-6	ASSLVPSYGYT
TRBJ1-6	TRBV7-6	ASSRDKDNSPLH
TRBJ2-2	TRBV24-1	ATSAYGQNGELF
TRBJ1-2	TRBV27	ASFGIRGTGYGYT
TRBJ1-2	TRBV20-1	SAQYYGYT
TRBJ1-1	TRBV2	ASSELLEAF
TRBJ2-1	TRBV10-3	AISGENEQF
TRBJ2-1	TRBV24-1	ATSPGGSYNEQF
TRBJ2-3	TRBV20-1	SARVFGRAKDTQY
TRBJ1-1	TRBV20-1	SARRGATEAF
TRBJ1-1	TRBV7-2	ASSFEGVLNTEAF
TRBJ2-1	TRBV28	ASSDLASSYNEQF
TRBJ2-5	TRBV10-3	ASGGHREETQY
TRBJ2-2	TRBV6-5	ASDSTGAGTGELF
TRBJ2-3	TRBV4-1	ASSHSVSSGRPDTQY
TRBJ1-5	TRBV7-6	ASSLGRQGGNQPQH
TRBJ2-3	TRBV7-6	ASSLGDRGSDTQY